The 25 T cell receptor beta chains in this list originate from one sample, sequenced in a study of blood T cell repertoires in COVID-19 (dated by TCRdb to the early 2020s). Libraries were made using the immunoSEQ multiplex PCR assay. TCRdb stores this immuneACCESS table with in-frame sequences only. Part of the clones is absent; in the studies checked, under half of the shortfall reflects unresolved V genes, and no reason is known for the rest. In this sample the table shows 450,000 or so clones, 89% of which occur a single time. Jointly, the top ten make up about 1% of the sample. Sequenced material: peripheral blood. The receptors derive from a man in his late teens or twenties with COVID-19, enrolled during active disease.

This chain connects TRBV3-1 (or the pseudogene TRBV3-2) to TRBJ1-2; D ambiguous. Germline V gene data show CDR1 as LGHDT and CDR2 as YNNKEL (reference sequence). The V end was cut by 3 bases, the J end by 5 bases, with 10 bases between. The CDR3 consists of 13 residues. The CDR3 loop is CASSHPGSYGYTF. CDR3 coding DNA: TGTGCCAGCAGCCACCCGGGATCTTATGGCTACACCTTC.

The V and J genes are TRBV5-4 and TRBJ2-7; D possibly corresponds to TRBD2 (6 bases). In germline, CDR1 is SGHNT, CDR2 YYREEE (reference sequence). V lost 5 bases to trimming and J lost 5 bases, with 20 bases between them. The CDR3 spans 15 residues. The CDR3 sequence: CASSAVGGASDEQYF. For the CDR3, the DNA is TGTGCCAGCAGTGCGGTGGGGGGTGCATCGGACGAGCAGTACTTC.

The chain combines TRBV6-5 with TRBJ2-5, with 8 nucleotides matching TRBD2. From germline, CDR1 is MNHEY and CDR2 SVGAGI. The junction had 11 bases not matched to a gene; V was cut back by 3 bases and J by 5 bases. This CDR3 region has 16 residues. The CDR3 protein is CASSYYFRGGWETQYF. The CDR3, as DNA: TGTGCCAGCAGTTATTATTTCCGGGGGGGCTGGGAGACCCAGTACTTC.

Concerning this clone itself: The junction departs from the called germline gene at one end, perhaps through a read error. The J gene is TRBJ1-2, the V gene TRBV5-1, with TRBD1 matching over 10 bases. Germline CDR1 SGHRS, CDR2 YFSETQ. The length of the CDR3 is 13 residues. The DNA of the CDR3 is TGCGCCAGCAGCAGTCCGGGACAGGGGTTTTTGTACTTC. Translating gives CASSSPGQGFLYF.

This chain links TRBV5-1 with TRBJ1-4, with D perhaps matching TRBD1 (5 bases). The germline V and J ends were trimmed by 5 bases and 3 bases, with 11 bases remaining between them. CDR1 and CDR2 (germline): SGHRS, YFSETQ. The CDR3 spans 14 residues. CDR3 coding DNA: TGCGCCAGCAGTACCGGGGGGGCTAATGAAAAACTGTTTTTT. Translating it yields CASSTGGANEKLFF.

The rearrangement uses TRBV21-1 and TRBJ2-7; TRBD2 is taken as the D call from the table, unchecked against the DNA. TRBV21-1 counts as a pseudogene. There are 19 residues in the CDR3. Here the CDR3 reads CASSTLSGTSGRRGYEQYF. The CDR3 DNA sequence: TGTGCCAGCAGCACGTTATCCGGGACTAGCGGGAGGAGGGGCTACGAGCAGTACTTC.

This chain uses TRBV7-2 with TRBJ2-1, with 7 bases aligning to TRBD2. Germline V CDR1 and CDR2: SGHTA, FQGNSA. The CDR3 length is 15 residues. Written as DNA, the CDR3 is TGTTGCTCTCGACTAGCCTATTCATCCTACAATGAGCAGTTCTTC. Its translation is CCSRLAYSSYNEQFF.

The chain links TRBV3-1 (or the pseudogene TRBV3-2) to TRBJ2-1; possible D gene TRBD1, 7 bases. With 4 bases removed from V and 6 bases from J, the gap between germline ends came to 19 bases. This CDR3 has 16 residues. The germline CDR1 and CDR2 sequences are LGHDT and YNNKEL (reference sequence). As DNA, the CDR3 is TGTGCCAGCAGCCTTTTAAGGAGGCGGGACAGCAATGAGCAGTTCTTC. Its translation is CASSLLRRRDSNEQFF.

The chain combines TRBV11-2 with TRBJ2-1, with unresolved D. CDR1 and CDR2 (germline): SGHAT, FQNNGV. With 3 bases removed from V and 9 bases from J, the gap between germline ends came to 3 bases. The CDR3 length is 10 residues. The CDR3 DNA sequence: TGTGCCAGCAGCTTGGCTGAGCAGTTCTTC. Translating it yields CASSLAEQFF.

The chain is built from TRBV21-1 and TRBJ2-3; whether TRBD1, the table's D call, matches the DNA was not checked. TRBV21-1 is a listed pseudogene. This CDR3 has 16 amino acids. In DNA form, the CDR3 reads TGTGCCAGCAGCAATAATGACCAGGAAGACACAGATACGCAGTATTTT. It codes for CASSNNDQEDTDTQYF.

The chain joins TRBV11-3 to TRBJ2-1; 15 bases line up with TRBD2. CDR1 SGHNT and CDR2 YENEEA come from the germline V gene. The CDR3 runs to 15 residues. V gave up 4 bases and J gave up 10 bases; unmatched junction bases: 5. The CDR3 reads CASSYDGTSGREQFF. For the CDR3, the DNA is TGTGCCAGCAGCTACGACGGGACTAGCGGGAGGGAGCAGTTCTTC.

The rearrangement joins TRBV30 to TRBJ2-7; 7 nucleotides align to TRBD1. The CDR3 runs 16 residues. V gave up 1 base and J gave up 3 bases; unmatched junction bases: 12. Germline V gives CDR1 GTSNPN, CDR2 SVGIG (reference sequence). CDR3 in amino acids: CAWSGGTGTADYEQYF. DNA of the CDR3: TGTGCCTGGAGTGGGGGGACCGGGACAGCAGACTACGAGCAGTACTTC.

The rearrangement links TRBV5-1 to TRBJ2-2, with 9 bases matching TRBD1. Germline lookup yields CDR1 SGHRS and CDR2 YFSETQ. The CDR3 length is 16 residues. The V segment lost 3 bases and the J segment 5 bases; nucleotides outside the gene matches: 8. The CDR3 DNA reads as TGCGCCAGCAGCTATTCCGGGACAGGGAGGACCGGGGAGCTGTTTTTT. This encodes CASSYSGTGRTGELFF.

CDR3: CASSLLGQGVEQFF. In DNA form, the CDR3 reads TGTGCCAGCAGCTTACTGGGACAGGGAGTTGAGCAGTTCTTC. The chain combines TRBV7-8 with TRBJ2-1; 9 bases are a match to TRBD1. The CDR3 contains 14 residues. Germline values: CDR1 SGHVS, CDR2 FQNEAQ. V lost 2 bases, J lost 9 bases, and 5 bases stayed unmatched.

The CDR3 reads CASSADRGNSYEQYF. The CDR3 DNA follows: TGTGCCAGCAGTGCGGACAGGGGGAATTCTTACGAGCAGTACTTC. The chain combines TRBV2 with TRBJ2-7; 10 nucleotides agree with TRBD1. Per germline, CDR1 SNHLY and CDR2 FYNNEI. CDR3 length: 15 residues. V gave up 4 bases and J gave up 4 bases; unmatched junction bases: 7.

The chain joins TRBV6-1 to TRBJ1-2; D may be TRBD1 (5 bases). Germline V CDR1 and CDR2: MNHNS, SASEGT. The CDR3 runs to 15 residues. V shed 0 bases and J shed 3 bases, with 11 bases lying between them. The CDR3 DNA reads as TGTGCCAGCAGTGAAGCCCCGGGGACTGACTATGGCTACACCTTC. This translates into CASSEAPGTDYGYTF.

This clone was counted a single time. The chain carries TRBV19 and TRBJ1-5; a weak D match, TRBD1 (6 bases). From germline, CDR1 is LNHDA and CDR2 SQIVND (reference sequence). Deletions cut 7 bases from V and 7 bases from J, with 11 bases between. The CDR3 is 12 amino acids. CDR3: CASTRGSQPQHF. CDR3 DNA sequence: TGTGCCAGTACCAGGGGTTCACAGCCCCAGCATTTT.

Comments on this clone: The junction departs from the called germline gene at one end, perhaps through a read error. The sample holds other DNA sequences that translate to the same CDR3. The rearrangement links TRBV20-1 to TRBJ2-1; maybe TRBD2 (6 bases). From germline, CDR1 is DFQATT and CDR2 SNEGSKA (reference sequence). This CDR3 contains 10 residues. CDR3 DNA: TGCAGCGCTAGCGACAATGAGCAGTTCTTC. This codes for CSASDNEQFF.

This clone appeared a single time. A read error may account for a junction end that differs from germline. The chain combines TRBV7-7 with TRBJ2-5; 9 positions agree with TRBD1. Germline assignment: CDR1 SSHAT and CDR2 FNYEAQ (reference sequence). CDR3 length: 15 amino acids. CDR3 sequence: CASRAGTGQQETQYF. As DNA, the CDR3 is TGTGCTAGCAGGGCCGGGACAGGGCAACAAGAGACCCAGTACTTC.

V and J are TRBV20-1 and TRBJ2-3, with D possibly matching TRBD1 (6 bases). Germline lookup yields CDR1 DFQATT and CDR2 SNEGSKA (reference sequence). V lost 3 bases to trimming and J lost 0 bases, with 13 bases between them. This CDR3 is 15 amino acids long. The CDR3 coding sequence is TGCAGTGCTAGTGGCCGGGACATTAGCACAGATACGCAGTATTTT. Amino acid sequence: CSASGRDISTDTQYF.

The rearrangement links TRBV11-2 to TRBJ2-3; 7 bases line up with TRBD2. There are 14 residues in the CDR3. The V gene end was trimmed by 7 bases and the J gene end by 6 bases; junction bases not matched to a gene: 10. CDR1 SGHAT and CDR2 FQNNGV come from the germline V gene. As DNA, the CDR3 is TGTGCCAGCAAAACCCCCGGGGGGACGGATACGCAGTATTTT. Its protein product is CASKTPGGTDTQYF.

V and J are TRBV6-5 and TRBJ2-7, with a weak D call TRBD2 (7 bases). Per germline, CDR1 MNHEY and CDR2 SVGAGI. V lost 7 bases and J 4 bases, leaving 14 bases between the germline ends. The CDR3 consists of 13 residues. This chain's CDR3 is CASNRGGAYEQYF. The CDR3 region has the DNA TGTGCCAGCAATAGGGGGGGGGCGTACGAGCAGTACTTC.

The rearrangement joins TRBV6-5 to TRBJ2-6; no clear D. Germline values: CDR1 MNHEY, CDR2 SVGAGI. This CDR3 has 16 residues. V lost 0 bases and J 1 base, leaving 7 bases between the germline ends. CDR3 DNA: TGTGCCAGCAGTTACTCCTACAGTTCTGGGGCCAACGTCCTGACTTTC. It specifies CASSYSYSSGANVLTF.

J is TRBJ1-1 and V is TRBV2; 7 nucleotides line up with TRBD1. The germline V gene has CDR1 SNHLY and CDR2 FYNNEI. Germline trimming cut 6 bases from V and 3 bases from J; bases unmatched to any gene: 7. The CDR3 totals 14 residues. CDR3 bases: TGTGCCAGCAGACGACAGGGTGTTTACACTGAAGCTTTCTTT. It translates to CASRRQGVYTEAFF.

This clone was counted a single time. The gene calls are TRBV24-1 and TRBJ1-5; D might be TRBD1 (5 bases). Germline V gene lookup returns CDR1 KGHDR and CDR2 SFDVKD. This CDR3 has 14 amino acids. Trimming took 5 bases from V and 3 from J, leaving 10 bases between them. The CDR3 region is CATSADSYNQPQHF. DNA for the CDR3: TGTGCCACCAGTGCCGACAGTTACAATCAGCCCCAGCATTTT.